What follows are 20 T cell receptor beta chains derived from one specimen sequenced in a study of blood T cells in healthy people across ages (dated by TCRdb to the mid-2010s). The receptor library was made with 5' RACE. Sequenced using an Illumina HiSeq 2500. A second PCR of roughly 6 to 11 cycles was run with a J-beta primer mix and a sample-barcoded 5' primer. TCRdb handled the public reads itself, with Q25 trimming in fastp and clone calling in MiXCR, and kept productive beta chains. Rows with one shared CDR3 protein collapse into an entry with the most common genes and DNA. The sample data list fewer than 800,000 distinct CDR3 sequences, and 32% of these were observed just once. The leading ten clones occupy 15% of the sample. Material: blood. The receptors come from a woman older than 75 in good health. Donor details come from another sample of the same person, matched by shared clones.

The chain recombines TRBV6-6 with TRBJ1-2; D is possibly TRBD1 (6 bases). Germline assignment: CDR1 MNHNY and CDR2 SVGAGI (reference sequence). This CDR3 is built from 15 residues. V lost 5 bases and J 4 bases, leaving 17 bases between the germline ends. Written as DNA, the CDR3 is TGTGCCAGCAGTCCCCGACAGGCTTCTTTCTATGGCTACACCTTC. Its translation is CASSPRQASFYGYTF.

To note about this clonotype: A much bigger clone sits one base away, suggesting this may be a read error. The CDR3 coding sequence is TGTGCCAGCGAAGGGGGCCTGAGACTAACTCCAGAGACCCAGTACTTC. Residues: CASEGGLRLTPETQYF. This chain joins TRBV3-1 and TRBJ2-7; TRBD1 matches 7 bases. The DNA end favors TRBJ2-5, so the J call may be wrong. The CDR3 totals 16 residues. The germline gives CDR1 LGHDT, CDR2 YNNKEL (reference sequence).

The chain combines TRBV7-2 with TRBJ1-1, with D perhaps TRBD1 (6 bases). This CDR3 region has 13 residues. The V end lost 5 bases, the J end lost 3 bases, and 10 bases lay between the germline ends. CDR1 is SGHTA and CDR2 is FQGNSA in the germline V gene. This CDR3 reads CASSKDRHTEAFF. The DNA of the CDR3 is TGTGCCAGCAGCAAAGACAGGCACACTGAAGCTTTCTTT.

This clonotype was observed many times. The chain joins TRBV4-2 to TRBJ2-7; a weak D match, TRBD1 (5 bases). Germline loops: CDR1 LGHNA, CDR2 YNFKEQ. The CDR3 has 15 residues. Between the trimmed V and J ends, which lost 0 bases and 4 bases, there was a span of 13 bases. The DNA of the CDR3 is TGTGCCAGCAGCCAAGATCTGCGCGGACAATACGAGCAGTACTTC. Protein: CASSQDLRGQYEQYF.

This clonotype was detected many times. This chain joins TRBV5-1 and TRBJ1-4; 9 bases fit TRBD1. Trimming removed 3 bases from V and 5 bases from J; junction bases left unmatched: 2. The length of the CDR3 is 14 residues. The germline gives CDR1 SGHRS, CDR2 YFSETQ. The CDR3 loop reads CASSSGTGNEKLFF. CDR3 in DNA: TGCGCCAGCAGCTCCGGGACAGGGAATGAAAAACTGTTTTTT.

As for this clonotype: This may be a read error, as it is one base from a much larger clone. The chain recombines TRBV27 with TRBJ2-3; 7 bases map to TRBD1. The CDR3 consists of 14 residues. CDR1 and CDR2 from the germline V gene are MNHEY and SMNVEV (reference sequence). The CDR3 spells CANSVQGSADTQYF. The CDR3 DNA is TGTGCCAACAGTGTACAGGGGAGCGCAGATACGCAGTATTTT.

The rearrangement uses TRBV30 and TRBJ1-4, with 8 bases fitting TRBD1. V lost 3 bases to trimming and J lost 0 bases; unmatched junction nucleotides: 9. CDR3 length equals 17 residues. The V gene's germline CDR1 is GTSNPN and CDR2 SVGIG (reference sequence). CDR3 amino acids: CAWRTGTGYTTNEKLFF. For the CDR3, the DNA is TGTGCCTGGAGAACCGGGACAGGCTACACAACTAATGAAAAACTGTTTTTT.

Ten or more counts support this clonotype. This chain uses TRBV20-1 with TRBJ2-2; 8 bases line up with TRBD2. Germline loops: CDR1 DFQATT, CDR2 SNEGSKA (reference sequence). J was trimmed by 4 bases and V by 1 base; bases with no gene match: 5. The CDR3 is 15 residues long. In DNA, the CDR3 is TGCAGTGCTAGAGTCCCGGGGGGGCCCACCGGGGAGCTGTTTTTT. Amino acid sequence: CSARVPGGPTGELFF.

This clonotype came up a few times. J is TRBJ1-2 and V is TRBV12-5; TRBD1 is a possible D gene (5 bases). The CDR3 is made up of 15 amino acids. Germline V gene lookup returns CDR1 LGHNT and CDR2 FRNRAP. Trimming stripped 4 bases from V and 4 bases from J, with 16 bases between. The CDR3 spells CASGSSGGIGYGYTF. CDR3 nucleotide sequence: TGTGCTAGTGGTTCCTCCGGGGGGATCGGCTATGGCTACACCTTC.

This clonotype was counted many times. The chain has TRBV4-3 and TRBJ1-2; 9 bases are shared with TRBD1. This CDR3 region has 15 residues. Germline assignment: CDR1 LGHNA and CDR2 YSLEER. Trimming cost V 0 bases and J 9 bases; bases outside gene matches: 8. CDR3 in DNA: TGCGCCAGCAGCCAAGATACAGGGGGCCGTGGTAGCTACACCTTC. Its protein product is CASSQDTGGRGSYTF.

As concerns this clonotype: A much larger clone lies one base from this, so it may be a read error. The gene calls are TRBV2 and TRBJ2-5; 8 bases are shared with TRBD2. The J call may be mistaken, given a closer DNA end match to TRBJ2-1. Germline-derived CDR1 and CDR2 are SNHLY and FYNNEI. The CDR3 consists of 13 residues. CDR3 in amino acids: CARSGGSQETQFF. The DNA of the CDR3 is TGTGCCAGGTCGGGGGGGAGCCAAGAGACCCAGTTCTTC.

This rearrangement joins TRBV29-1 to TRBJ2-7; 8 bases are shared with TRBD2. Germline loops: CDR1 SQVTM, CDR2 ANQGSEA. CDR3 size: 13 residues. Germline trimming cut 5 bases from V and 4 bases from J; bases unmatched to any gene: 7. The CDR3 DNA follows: TGCAGCGTTTCAAGCGGGAGTCCTTACGAGCAGTACTTC. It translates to CSVSSGSPYEQYF.

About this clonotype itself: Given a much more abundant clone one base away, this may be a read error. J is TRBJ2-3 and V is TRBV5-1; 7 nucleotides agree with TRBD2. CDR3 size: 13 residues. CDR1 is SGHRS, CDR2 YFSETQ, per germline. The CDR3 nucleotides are TGCGCCAACTTAAGCGGGAACACAGATACGCGGTATTTT. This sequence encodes CANLSGNTDTRYF.

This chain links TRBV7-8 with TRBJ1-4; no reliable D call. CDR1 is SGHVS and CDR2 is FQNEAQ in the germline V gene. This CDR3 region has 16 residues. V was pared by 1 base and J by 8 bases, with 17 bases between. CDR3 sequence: CASSLVGPPRREKLFF. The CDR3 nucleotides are TGTGCCAGCAGCTTAGTCGGGCCACCACGTCGGGAAAAACTGTTTTTT.

CDR3 coding DNA: TGCGCCAGCAGCACCGGGACTAGCGGGGGAGATACGCAGTATTTT. Encoded protein: CASSTGTSGGDTQYF. The chain carries TRBV5-1 and TRBJ2-3, with 14 bases fitting TRBD2. This CDR3 region has 15 residues. The ends lost 4 bases at V and 5 bases at J; junction bases unmatched: 3. Per the germline V gene, CDR1 is SGHRS and CDR2 is YFSETQ.

The CDR3 here is CASRPTGNSNQPQHF. The CDR3 coding sequence is TGTGCCAGCAGACCAACAGGGAATAGCAATCAGCCCCAGCATTTT. This chain links TRBV28 with TRBJ1-5; perhaps TRBD1 as D (6 bases). Germline CDR1 MDHEN, CDR2 SYDVKM. The CDR3 length is 15 residues. Trimming removed 6 bases from V and 0 bases from J, with 12 bases in between.

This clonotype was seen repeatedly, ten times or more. DNA for the CDR3: TGTGCCAGCAGCTTAAGACGGGTGGGTAACACTGAAGCTTTCTTT. It translates to CASSLRRVGNTEAFF. V gene TRBV7-3 combines with J gene TRBJ1-1; D remains ambiguous. In germline, CDR1 is SGHTA, CDR2 FQGTGA. V dropped 1 base and J dropped 2 bases, with 11 bases sitting between them. CDR3 length: 15 residues.

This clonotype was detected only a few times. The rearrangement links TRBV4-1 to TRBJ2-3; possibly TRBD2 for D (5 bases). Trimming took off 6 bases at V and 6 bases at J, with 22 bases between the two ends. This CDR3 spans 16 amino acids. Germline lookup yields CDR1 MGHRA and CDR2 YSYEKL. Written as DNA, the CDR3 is TGCGCCAGCAGACCGACCTTAGCGAGGACTGCGGATACGCAGTATTTT. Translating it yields CASRPTLARTADTQYF.

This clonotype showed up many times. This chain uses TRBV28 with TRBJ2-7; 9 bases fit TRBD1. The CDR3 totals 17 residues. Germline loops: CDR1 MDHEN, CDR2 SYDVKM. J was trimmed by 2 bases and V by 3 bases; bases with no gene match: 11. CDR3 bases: TGTGCCAGCAGTTTCCTATGGGGGGGACAGGGAGCCTACGAGCAGTACTTC. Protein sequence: CASSFLWGGQGAYEQYF.

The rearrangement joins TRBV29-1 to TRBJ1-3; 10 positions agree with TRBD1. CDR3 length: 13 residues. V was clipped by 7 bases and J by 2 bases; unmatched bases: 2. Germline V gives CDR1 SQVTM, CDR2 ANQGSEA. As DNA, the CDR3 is TGCAGCGGGGGGACAGGGGCTGGAAACACCATATATTTT. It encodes CSGGTGAGNTIYF.